The clone carrying this T cell receptor beta chain has ten or more counts. Its antigen is unknown. TCRdb re-analysed the 5' RACE reads in MiXCR, keeping a single row per CDR3 protein. This table has about 42,000 distinct CDR3 sequences, 4% appearing once. This specimen belongs to a study of CD8 T cells in ankylosing spondylitis. Regarding the study as a whole: Matched ankylosing spondylitis synovial fluid reportedly showed significant enrichment of disease-linked clones. Some of the motif variants had earlier been found in reactive arthritis patients' fluid and blood. A CD8+ phenotype characterized the disease-linked clones, which were relatively rare in peripheral blood.

The CDR3 totals 15 residues. CDR1 is SGDLS, CDR2 YYNGEE, per germline. V lost 3 bases and J 4 bases, leaving 15 bases between the germline ends. This receptor was obtained from a female donor with ankylosing spondylitis or in good health (not recorded which). The sequenced sample was blood, either unsorted or a sorted T cell fraction (not recorded which). The chain couples TRBV9 to TRBJ2-3; D is ambiguous. The CDR3 spells CASSALELGADTQYF. DNA of the CDR3: TGTGCCAGCAGCGCCCTGGAGCTTGGGGCAGATACGCAGTATTTT.